The 28 T cell receptor beta chains below come from one sample, sequenced in a study of OX40 agonist ivuxolimab in advanced cancers. Libraries were prepared through the immunoSEQ multiplex PCR assay. The clones in this table, taken by TCRdb from immuneACCESS, are in-frame only. Not every clone is retained; where verified, under half of the shortfall comes from an unresolved V gene, and the cause of the rest is unknown. This sample gives roughly 62,000 clones in total; 92% of them show up just once. The ten top clones hold 0.62% of the sample. This material consisted of CD4+ or CD8+ T cells sorted from blood, taken in a trial of the OX40 agonist ivuxolimab. The receptors were gathered from an adult with an advanced solid tumor such as melanoma, head and neck, liver or kidney cancer.

This clone was found once. V is TRBV2 and J is TRBJ2-3, with D possibly being TRBD1 or TRBD2 (5 bases each). The ends were cut back, 8 bases at V and 6 bases at J, with 27 bases in the middle. Germline V gives CDR1 SNHLY, CDR2 FYNNEI. The CDR3 runs 17 residues. The CDR3 region is CASWGFPPSGTADTQYF. CDR3 DNA sequence: TGTGCCAGCTGGGGATTCCCCCCCTCGGGGACCGCGGATACGCAGTATTTT.

Notes on this clone: Other DNA sequences within the sample encode an identical CDR3. This sequence joins TRBV6-6 and TRBJ1-1; no clear D. The V gene lost 0 bases and the J gene lost 3 bases, with 5 bases spanning the gap. The germline gives CDR1 MNHNY, CDR2 SVGAGI (reference sequence). The CDR3 is made up of 13 amino acids. CDR3 protein: CASSYSLDTEAFF. The CDR3 DNA reads as TGTGCCAGCAGTTACTCTTTGGACACTGAAGCTTTCTTT.

The rearrangement uses TRBV5-4 and TRBJ2-1; D gene unclear. The CDR3 has 13 residues. Trimming pared 2 bases from V and 8 bases from J, leaving 11 bases between. Germline V gives CDR1 SGHNT, CDR2 YYREEE (reference sequence). In nucleotides, the CDR3 is TGTGCCAGCAGCTTTGGGGTAAGCGATGAGCAGTTCTTC. Amino acid sequence: CASSFGVSDEQFF.

In its sample, this clone was seen once. The chain uses TRBV9 and TRBJ2-1, with 7 bases fitting TRBD1. The CDR3 consists of 15 residues. Germline assignment: CDR1 SGDLS and CDR2 YYNGEE. Trimming at V came to 0 bases and at J to 8 bases, leaving 8 bases not matched to a gene. Here the CDR3 DNA reads TGTGCCAGCAGCGTAGGACAGGGCGGAGTCGATGAGCAGTTCTTC. Residues: CASSVGQGGVDEQFF.

V gene TRBV5-1 combines with J gene TRBJ2-7; D is undetermined. This CDR3 contains 15 residues. Trimming removed 1 base at V and 0 bases at J, with 11 bases between. Germline V gene lookup returns CDR1 SGHRS and CDR2 YFSETQ. This CDR3 is CASSLNPDYSYEQYF. CDR3 in DNA: TGCGCCAGCAGCTTGAACCCAGATTACTCCTACGAGCAGTACTTC.

The rearrangement links TRBV19 to TRBJ1-5, with 8 bases matching TRBD1. Germline V gives CDR1 LNHDA, CDR2 SQIVND (reference sequence). The V gene end was trimmed by 8 bases and the J gene end by 4 bases; junction bases not matched to a gene: 7. CDR3 length equals 14 residues. This CDR3 is CASYDRGGNQPQHF. CDR3 coding DNA: TGTGCCAGTTATGACAGGGGAGGAAATCAGCCCCAGCATTTT.

J is TRBJ1-3 and V is TRBV2; 9 nucleotides align to TRBD1. This CDR3 has 15 residues. Trimming took 4 bases from V and 3 from J; bases not matched to a gene: 4. Germline CDR1 is SNHLY and CDR2 is FYNNEI. The CDR3 DNA reads TGTGCCAGCAGTGTTGGACAGGGGATTGGAAACACCATATATTTT. It yields the protein CASSVGQGIGNTIYF.

A few counts support this clone. Other DNA sequences in this sample translate to the same CDR3. The V gene is TRBV28, the J gene TRBJ2-2, with D unclear. With 10 bases removed from V and 5 bases from J, the gap between germline ends came to 5 bases. The CDR3 is 10 residues long. CDR1 MDHEN and CDR2 SYDVKM come from the germline V gene. DNA of the CDR3: TGTGCCACCTCAACCGGGGAGCTGTTTTTT. Translated, it gives CATSTGELFF. Supplemented by reference TRBV28 and TRBJ2-2, the full variable domain reads DVKVTQSSRYLVKRTGEKVFLECVQDMDHENMFWYRQDPGLGLRLIYFSYDVKMKEKGDIPEGYSVSREKKERFSLILESASTNQTSMYLCATSTGELFFGEGSRLTVL.

J is TRBJ2-6 and V is TRBV6-5; D may be TRBD1 or TRBD2 (5 bases each). The CDR3 runs 16 residues. V was cut by 2 bases and J by 4 bases, with 12 bases left in between. Germline V gives CDR1 MNHEY, CDR2 SVGAGI. The DNA for the CDR3 is TGTGCCAGCAGTTACCTCCGAGGGGCCGGGGCCAACGTCCTGACTTTC. Its protein product is CASSYLRGAGANVLTF.

This chain links TRBV6-6 with TRBJ1-4, with unresolved D. Trimming took off 7 bases at V and 4 bases at J, with 7 bases between the two ends. Looked up from germline, CDR1 is MNHNY and CDR2 is SVGAGI (reference sequence). CDR3 size: 12 residues. The DNA for the CDR3 is TGTGCCAGCACCGGAGTTAATGAAAAACTGTTTTTT. Its protein is CASTGVNEKLFF.

The chain recombines TRBV7-9 with TRBJ2-1; D remains unclear. The V and J ends lost 1 base and 9 bases respectively, with 10 bases between them. Per germline, CDR1 SEHNR and CDR2 FQNEAQ (reference sequence). This CDR3 has 13 amino acids. The chain's CDR3 is CASSLEVFGEQFF. The DNA of the CDR3 is TGTGCCAGCAGCTTAGAGGTTTTTGGTGAGCAGTTCTTC.

CDR3 in DNA: TGTGCCAGCTCGGGCGGGGAGCTGTTTTTT. As protein: CASSGGELFF. The chain is built from TRBV7-9 and TRBJ2-2, with D uncertain. The CDR3 loop spans 10 amino acids. The V end lost 8 bases, the J end lost 7 bases, and 5 bases lay between the germline ends. CDR1 SEHNR and CDR2 FQNEAQ come from the germline V gene (reference sequence). The variable domain in full, completed from reference TRBV7-9 and TRBJ2-2, reads DTGVSQNPRHKITKRGQNVTFRCDPISEHNRLYWYRQTLGQGPEFLTYFQNEAQLEKSRLLSDRFSAERPKGSFSTLEIQRTEQGDSAMYLCASSGGELFFGEGSRLTVL.

The chain combines TRBV6-5 with TRBJ2-7, with TRBD2 as a possible D gene (5 bases). This CDR3 is built from 15 residues. Trimming pared 5 bases from V and 0 bases from J, leaving 14 bases between. Germline CDR1 and CDR2: MNHEY and SVGAGI. CDR3 amino acids: CASSPRTVSSYEQYF. The CDR3 bases are TGTGCCAGCAGTCCCCGGACTGTTAGCTCCTACGAGCAGTACTTC.

The V call is TRBV7-8, the J call TRBJ2-7; TRBD1 or TRBD2 may be the D gene (6 bases each). The germline V gene has CDR1 SGHVS and CDR2 FQNEAQ. V lost 5 bases to trimming and J lost 4 bases, with 18 bases between them. The CDR3 has 15 residues. CDR3 region: CASSLPTGARYEQYF. Written as DNA, the CDR3 is TGTGCCAGCAGCCTTCCCACGGGGGCCCGGTACGAGCAGTACTTC.

V usage is TRBV18 and J usage is TRBJ2-5; no firm D call. Deletions cut 0 bases from V and 2 bases from J, with 7 bases between. This CDR3 is built from 14 residues. Germline CDR1 and CDR2: KGHSH and LQKENI. In nucleotides, the CDR3 is TGTGCCAGCTCACCACCAAACAGTCAAGAGACCCAGTACTTC. As protein: CASSPPNSQETQYF.

V and J are TRBV6-1 and TRBJ2-7, with no clear D. V lost 6 bases and J 0 bases, leaving 3 bases between the germline ends. CDR3 size: 11 residues. The germline V gene has CDR1 MNHNS and CDR2 SASEGT. The CDR3 DNA follows: TGTGCCAGCAGCCCCTCCTACGAGCAGTACTTC. It translates to CASSPSYEQYF.

This clone has more than one count but fewer than ten. The chain links TRBV7-3 to TRBJ2-1; D uncertain. Germline V gene lookup returns CDR1 SGHTA and CDR2 FQGTGA. The CDR3 is 13 residues long. The V and J ends lost 5 bases and 9 bases respectively, with 14 bases between them. In nucleotides, the CDR3 is TGTGCCAGCAGCCGAAGCGTTCCGGGTGAGCAGTTCTTC. This encodes CASSRSVPGEQFF.

The chain joins TRBV9 to TRBJ1-4; D perhaps matches TRBD1 (5 bases). The V gene's germline CDR1 is SGDLS and CDR2 YYNGEE. This CDR3 is 15 amino acids long. V gave up 2 bases and J gave up 8 bases, with 16 bases separating them. The CDR3 DNA reads TGTGCCAGCAGCGTGGGACGGTCCGGAAGCGAAAAACTGTTTTTT. Translated: CASSVGRSGSEKLFF.

This chain joins TRBV6-1 and TRBJ2-4; tentative D call: TRBD1 (6 bases). Trimming removed 2 bases at V and 15 bases at J, with 17 bases between. This CDR3 has 13 residues. The germline CDR1 and CDR2 sequences are MNHNS and SASEGT. The CDR3 here is CASSELTGTPLYF. Written as DNA, the CDR3 is TGTGCCAGCAGTGAACTAACCGGGACACCCCTGTACTTC.

The chain links TRBV2 to TRBJ2-7; no reliable D call. Trimming pared 7 bases from V and 5 bases from J, leaving 9 bases between. Germline loops: CDR1 SNHLY, CDR2 FYNNEI. The length of the CDR3 is 11 residues. CDR3 amino acids: CASNRLNEQYF. The DNA for the CDR3 is TGTGCCAGCAACCGTCTGAACGAGCAGTACTTC.

With respect to this clone: The junction differs from germline at one of its ends, possibly a read error. This rearrangement joins TRBV29-1 to TRBJ1-2; no reliable D call. Germline CDR1 and CDR2: SQVTM and ANQGSEA. The CDR3 sequence is 12 residues long. CDR3 protein: CSVEGGYYGYTF. DNA of the CDR3: TGCAGCGTGGAAGGAGGGTACTATGGCTACACCTTC.

The chain employs TRBV7-9 and TRBJ1-2; weak D call: TRBD1 (5 bases). From germline, CDR1 is SEHNR and CDR2 FQNEAQ (reference sequence). The CDR3 has 16 residues. V was clipped by 5 bases and J by 0 bases, with 16 bases between them. DNA for the CDR3: TGTGCCAGCAGCCTCCACCTGGGGGAGGCTAACTATGGCTACACCTTC. Its translation: CASSLHLGEANYGYTF.

V usage is TRBV7-6 and J usage is TRBJ2-2; TRBD1 matches at 11 bases. The CDR3 extends over 15 amino acids. Trimming removed 6 bases from V and 4 bases from J; junction bases left unmatched: 4. Germline loops: CDR1 SGHVS, CDR2 FNYEAQ. The CDR3 sequence: CASRGQGAGTGELFF. CDR3 in DNA: TGTGCCAGCAGAGGACAGGGGGCCGGCACCGGGGAGCTGTTTTTT.

This chain joins TRBV5-1 and TRBJ1-3, with D maybe TRBD1 (5 bases). Germline V gene sequence: CDR1 SGHRS, CDR2 YFSETQ. V was cut by 0 bases and J by 0 bases, with 10 bases left in between. The CDR3 totals 16 residues. Written as DNA, the CDR3 is TGCGCCAGCAGCTTGGCCGGGACTGGCTCTGGAAACACCATATATTTT. The encoded protein is CASSLAGTGSGNTIYF.

This chain connects TRBV18 to TRBJ1-1; possibly TRBD1 for D (6 bases). The germline V gene has CDR1 KGHSH and CDR2 LQKENI. V lost 6 bases and J 5 bases, leaving 13 bases between the germline ends. The length of the CDR3 is 13 residues. CDR3 sequence (DNA): TGTGCCAGCTCTGGATCCACAGGGACTGAAGCTTTCTTT. It specifies CASSGSTGTEAFF.

The chain employs TRBV7-9 and TRBJ1-6; 10 bases fit TRBD1. Germline V gives CDR1 SEHNR, CDR2 FQNEAQ (reference sequence). The CDR3 length is 13 residues. CDR3 nucleotides: TGTGCTACTGGGACAGGGGTATCTTCACCCCTCCACTTT. Protein sequence: CATGTGVSSPLHF.

The chain links TRBV21-1 to TRBJ2-7; TRBD1, the table's D call, lacks a check against the DNA. TRBV21-1 is classified as a pseudogene. The CDR3 extends over 16 amino acids. This CDR3 reads CASSKEWGQNSYEQYF. The CDR3 bases are TGTGCCAGCAGCAAAGAGTGGGGACAGAACTCCTACGAGCAGTACTTC.

This clone was seen just once. The chain combines TRBV10-3 with TRBJ1-1; possibly TRBD1 for D (6 bases). CDR3 size: 14 residues. Germline V gene lookup returns CDR1 ENHRY and CDR2 SYGVKD. Trimming left V 6 bases short and J 1 base short, with 12 bases between. CDR3 nucleotide sequence: TGTGCCATCAGGGGGGGGGCGACGAACACTGAAGCTTTCTTT. Its translation: CAIRGGATNTEAFF.